These T cell receptor beta chains were read from a single sample in a study of T cell changes during pregnancy in multiple sclerosis. Clones were sequenced by immunoSEQ multiplex PCR, and TCRdb holds only the in-frame ones, with some missing. In the table there are 55,000 to 65,000 clones, roughly 93% of which are singletons. This sample comprised peripheral blood, obtained after pregnancy. All receptors come from a female donor with multiple sclerosis, enrolled in a pregnancy study. The CDR3 runs from the conserved cysteine through the conserved F or W. The order of the fields is D gene, V gene, clone size, J gene, CDR3 DNA, CDR3 protein. D genes are given only for firm matches. Clone size is not always given. Where it is, it says once, few, many or a class for expanded clones.

-	TRBV6-5	-	TRBJ2-7	TGTGCCAGCAGTTTCGGAGGAGGCTACGAGCAGTACTTC	CASSFGGGYEQYF
TRBD1	TRBV7-3	-	TRBJ2-6	TGTGCCAGCAGCCTACAGGGGGCGAGTGGGGCCAACGTCCTGACTTTC	CASSLQGASGANVLTF
-	TRBV6-5	-	TRBJ1-2	TGTGCCAGCAGGGAAAGGAAACGAGGCGGCTATGGCTACACCTTC	CASRERKRGGYGYTF
TRBD2	TRBV6-4	-	TRBJ2-3	TGTGCCAGCAGTGAACTAGCGGGCACAGATACGCAGTATTTT	CASSELAGTDTQYF
-	TRBV19	once	TRBJ2-1	TGTGCCAGTAGTAGGCAGGCCTTGTCCAACGGTGAGCAGTTCTTC	CASSRQALSNGEQFF
TRBD2	TRBV27	-	TRBJ2-1	TGTGCCAGCAGTCGACGACTAGCGGGAGGGTTTAAGGAGCAGTTCTTC	CASSRRLAGGFKEQFF
-	TRBV2	-	TRBJ2-7	TGTGCCAGCAGTGCCGGGACATTCACCTACGAGCAGTACTTC	CASSAGTFTYEQYF
TRBD2	TRBV6-5	-	TRBJ2-7	TGTGCCAGCAAACCCTCCGCGGGAGACTACGAGCAGTACTTC	CASKPSAGDYEQYF
-	TRBV6-5	-	TRBJ2-7	TGTGCCAGCAGGAGGGACACCATGGCCTACGAGCAGTACTTC	CASRRDTMAYEQYF
TRBD2	TRBV6-5	-	TRBJ2-1	TGTGCCAGCAGCACCCGGGGGGCCTACAATGAGCAGTTCTTC	CASSTRGAYNEQFF
-	TRBV2	-	TRBJ2-7	TGTGCCAGCAGGGTAGCCGGGATCCCCTACGAGCAGTACTTC	CASRVAGIPYEQYF
TRBD1	TRBV6-1	-	TRBJ2-7	TGTGCCAGCAGTGACCGGGACAGGCCATACGAGCAGTACTTC	CASSDRDRPYEQYF
TRBD2	TRBV9	-	TRBJ2-3	TGTGCCAGCAGCGTAGGGCTAGCGGGATTCACCAAACCCACAGATACGCAGTATTTT	CASSVGLAGFTKPTDTQYF